One sample yielded the 27 T cell receptor beta chains listed below, sequenced in a study of OX40 agonist ivuxolimab in advanced cancers. TCRdb's copy holds only in-frame clones and misses some; the assay was immunoSEQ multiplex PCR. The sample consists of about 90,000 clones, approximately 91% of them appearing once. The sample consisted of CD4+ or CD8+ T cells sorted from blood, taken in a trial of the OX40 agonist ivuxolimab. The receptors were gathered from an adult with an advanced solid tumor such as melanoma, head and neck, liver or kidney cancer.

This sequence joins TRBV28 and TRBJ1-4; a possible D gene is TRBD1 (5 bases). CDR3 length: 15 amino acids. Per the germline V gene, CDR1 is MDHEN and CDR2 is SYDVKM. V dropped 0 bases and J dropped 4 bases, with 9 bases sitting between them. The CDR3 here is CASSLWGGFNEKLFF. CDR3 DNA sequence: TGTGCCAGCAGTTTATGGGGGGGTTTTAATGAAAAACTGTTTTTT.

The V gene is TRBV18, the J gene TRBJ2-1; D unresolved. This CDR3 contains 13 residues. The germline gives CDR1 KGHSH, CDR2 LQKENI. The V end was cut by 3 bases, the J end by 7 bases, with 10 bases between. CDR3 protein: CASSPMILNEQFF. The CDR3 bases are TGTGCCAGCTCACCCATGATACTGAATGAGCAGTTCTTC.

The chain carries TRBV5-1 and TRBJ2-7; maybe TRBD2 (6 bases). This CDR3 comprises 13 residues. Germline CDR1 is SGHRS and CDR2 is YFSETQ. V was shortened by 3 bases and J by 7 bases, with 14 bases between the two germline ends. The CDR3 reads CASSYPGAGEQYF. The CDR3 DNA reads as TGCGCCAGCAGCTACCCGGGAGCAGGTGAGCAGTACTTC.

CDR3 coding DNA: TGTGCCAGCAGTTTCATCGGGGGAGACTATGGCTACACCTTC. Residues: CASSFIGGDYGYTF. The V and J genes are TRBV28 and TRBJ1-2; possible D gene TRBD1, 5 bases. The CDR3 consists of 14 residues. CDR1 is MDHEN and CDR2 is SYDVKM in the germline V gene. Trimming stripped 3 bases from V and 3 bases from J, with 11 bases between.

This sequence joins TRBV7-2 and TRBJ2-3; unclear D gene. The V gene's germline CDR1 is SGHTA and CDR2 FQGNSA. Between the trimmed V and J ends, which lost 0 bases and 2 bases, there was a span of 9 bases. The CDR3 contains 15 residues. CDR3 sequence (DNA): TGTGCCAGCAGCTTAGCGTTGGTAGCCACAGATACGCAGTATTTT. It codes for CASSLALVATDTQYF.

The chain joins TRBV10-3 to TRBJ1-2; maybe TRBD1 (6 bases). The V gene's germline CDR1 is ENHRY and CDR2 SYGVKD. CDR3 length: 14 amino acids. V was pared by 4 bases and J by 4 bases, with 13 bases between. This CDR3 reads CAISAEQGIYGYTF. CDR3 nucleotides: TGTGCCATCAGTGCAGAACAGGGAATCTATGGCTACACCTTC.

This chain joins TRBV29-1 and TRBJ2-1; D is possibly TRBD1 (5 bases). CDR1 and CDR2 (germline): SQVTM, ANQGSEA. CDR3 length: 16 residues. The V end was cut by 1 base, the J end by 6 bases, with 19 bases between. CDR3 protein: CSVEAAKWGLGNEQFF. CDR3 DNA sequence: TGCAGCGTTGAAGCGGCTAAGTGGGGCCTAGGCAATGAGCAGTTCTTC.

Only a few counts were recorded for this clone. The chain links TRBV18 to TRBJ1-2, with no clear D. V lost 8 bases and J 2 bases, leaving 6 bases between the germline ends. The CDR3 totals 11 residues. Germline CDR1 KGHSH, CDR2 LQKENI. The DNA for the CDR3 is TGTGCCAGCACCGACAACTATGGCTACACCTTC. Encoded protein: CASTDNYGYTF. Full variable domain (rest looked up from reference TRBV18 and TRBJ1-2): NAGVMQNPRHLVRRRGQEARLRCSPMKGHSHVYWYRQLPEEGLKFMVYLQKENIIDESGMPKERFSAEFPKEGPSILRIQQVVRGDSAAYFCASTDNYGYTFGSGTRLTVV.

The V call is TRBV2, the J call TRBJ1-5; 7 bases fit TRBD1. Germline loops: CDR1 SNHLY, CDR2 FYNNEI. Trimming took 7 bases from V and 0 from J; bases not matched to a gene: 3. The CDR3 contains 14 residues. CDR3: CASKGQYSNQPQHF. The CDR3 DNA reads as TGTGCCAGCAAGGGACAGTATAGCAATCAGCCCCAGCATTTT.

This clone was observed once. V and J are TRBV28 and TRBJ2-2; TRBD2 is a possible D gene (6 bases). Per germline, CDR1 MDHEN and CDR2 SYDVKM. There are 15 residues in the CDR3. Trimming stripped 6 bases from V and 3 bases from J, with 14 bases between. CDR3 protein: CASRSSGTHTGELFF. For the CDR3, the DNA is TGTGCCAGCAGATCCTCCGGGACTCACACCGGGGAGCTGTTTTTT.

This chain connects TRBV5-4 to TRBJ2-1, with 11 bases identical to TRBD2. Germline V gene sequence: CDR1 SGHNT, CDR2 YYREEE (reference sequence). This CDR3 has 17 residues. Trimming removed 0 bases from V and 7 bases from J; junction bases left unmatched: 9. CDR3 bases: TGTGCCAGCAGCTTGGGGGCCCTAGCGGGAGGTCTTAATGAGCAGTTCTTC. This sequence encodes CASSLGALAGGLNEQFF.

This sequence joins TRBV18 and TRBJ2-5, with TRBD1 matching over 8 bases. The CDR3 loop spans 16 amino acids. Germline CDR1 reads KGHSH; CDR2 reads LQKENI. V shed 4 bases, J shed 5 bases, and the junction held 12 bases outside the gene matches. Written as DNA, the CDR3 is TGTGCCAGCTCACGATCCAGGGGGCAAGGGGGCGAGACCCAGTACTTC. This codes for CASSRSRGQGGETQYF.

This chain uses TRBV6-5 with TRBJ1-1; no firm D call. This CDR3 has 13 amino acids. The germline CDR1 and CDR2 sequences are MNHEY and SVGAGI. The V and J ends lost 2 bases and 1 base respectively, with 5 bases between them. The CDR3 spells CASSYETNTEAFF. CDR3 DNA: TGTGCCAGCAGTTACGAAACGAACACTGAAGCTTTCTTT.

V and J are TRBV11-2 and TRBJ2-5; 7 bases are shared with TRBD2. V lost 5 bases and J lost 2; bases outside the gene matches: 11. CDR1 is SGHAT, CDR2 FQNNGV, per germline. The CDR3 has 16 residues. The CDR3 nucleotides are TGTGCCAGCAGCCCCACCCTAAGGGGACTACAAGAGACCCAGTACTTC. Translation: CASSPTLRGLQETQYF.

The chain employs TRBV5-1 and TRBJ2-3; 8 bases are a match to TRBD2. Unmatched junction bases numbered 4, after V lost 5 bases and J lost 2 bases. Per the germline V gene, CDR1 is SGHRS and CDR2 is YFSETQ. CDR3 length: 14 residues. The CDR3 sequence is CASRELAVTDTQYF. As DNA, the CDR3 is TGCGCCAGCAGAGAACTAGCGGTCACAGATACGCAGTATTTT. Complete variable domain (other parts from reference TRBV5-1 and TRBJ2-3): KAGVTQTPRYLIKTRGQQVTLSCSPISGHRSVSWYQQTPGQGLQFLFEYFSETQRNKGNFPGRFSGRQFSNSRSEMNVSTLELGDSALYLCASRELAVTDTQYFGPGTRLTVL.

In nucleotides, the CDR3 is TGTGCCAGCTCTCTTCACAGGGACCCCTACAATGAGCAGTTCTTC. This codes for CASSLHRDPYNEQFF. The V gene is TRBV18, the J gene TRBJ2-1; tentatively, D is TRBD1 (6 bases). The CDR3 extends over 15 amino acids. V was shortened by 6 bases and J by 2 bases, with 14 bases between the two germline ends. The germline CDR1 and CDR2 sequences are KGHSH and LQKENI.

The gene calls are TRBV7-2 and TRBJ1-2; the D is unclear. The CDR3 extends over 16 amino acids. Between the trimmed V and J ends, which lost 5 bases and 4 bases, there was a span of 20 bases. From germline, CDR1 is SGHTA and CDR2 FQGNSA. The CDR3 is CASSPRIGVGGYGYTF. The CDR3 nucleotides read TGTGCCAGCAGCCCGAGGATTGGGGTTGGAGGCTATGGCTACACCTTC.

This chain links TRBV4-1 with TRBJ2-3; no firm D call. Germline CDR1 reads MGHRA; CDR2 reads YSYEKL. V was trimmed by 4 bases and J by 0 bases, leaving 8 bases between them. The CDR3 covers 14 residues. The CDR3 sequence is CASSPTGSTDTQYF. CDR3 coding DNA: TGCGCCAGCAGCCCGACCGGGAGCACAGATACGCAGTATTTT.

This clone was counted once. The chain combines TRBV19 with TRBJ1-1; D call uncertain. Trimming removed 4 bases from V and 1 base from J, with 16 bases in between. This CDR3 spans 16 amino acids. Germline-derived CDR1 and CDR2 are LNHDA and SQIVND (reference sequence). CDR3 bases: TGTGCCAGTAGTAGCCCAGTATCGCCAGCGAACACTGAAGCTTTCTTT. Translated: CASSSPVSPANTEAFF.

The J gene is TRBJ2-1, the V gene TRBV5-1; D unclear. Trimming took 4 bases from V and 1 from J, leaving 18 bases between them. The length of the CDR3 is 17 residues. Germline V gives CDR1 SGHRS, CDR2 YFSETQ. CDR3 protein: CASSPRRPLESYNEQFF. Written as DNA, the CDR3 is TGCGCCAGCAGCCCCCGACGCCCTCTAGAGTCCTACAATGAGCAGTTCTTC. Looking up the rest from reference TRBV5-1 and TRBJ2-1 gives the full variable domain: KAGVTQTPRYLIKTRGQQVTLSCSPISGHRSVSWYQQTPGQGLQFLFEYFSETQRNKGNFPGRFSGRQFSNSRSEMNVSTLELGDSALYLCASSPRRPLESYNEQFFGPGTRLTVL.

The chain couples TRBV5-5 to TRBJ1-3; D is uncertain. Germline V gene data show CDR1 as SGHKS and CDR2 as YYEKEE (reference sequence). The CDR3 is made up of 15 amino acids. The ends were cut back, 0 bases at V and 0 bases at J, with 7 bases in the middle. The DNA for the CDR3 is TGTGCCAGCAGCTTGGACTTGAGCTCTGGAAACACCATATATTTT. This gives the protein CASSLDLSSGNTIYF.

The J gene is TRBJ1-2, the V gene TRBV2; no definite D call. Germline V CDR1 and CDR2: SNHLY, FYNNEI. Trimming stripped 7 bases from V and 8 bases from J, with 14 bases between. CDR3 length equals 12 residues. The CDR3 loop reads CASKEGSLGYTF. The CDR3 DNA sequence: TGTGCCAGCAAGGAGGGATCATTGGGCTACACCTTC.

The chain combines TRBV2 with TRBJ2-1, with 9 bases that match TRBD2. J gave up 0 bases and V 5 bases, and 2 bases lay outside the gene matches. In germline, CDR1 is SNHLY, CDR2 FYNNEI. The CDR3 length is 15 residues. This CDR3 reads CASSFSGSSYNEQFF. CDR3 bases: TGTGCCAGCAGTTTTAGCGGGAGCTCCTACAATGAGCAGTTCTTC.

The V and J genes are TRBV21-1 and TRBJ2-4; the listed D gene, TRBD1, was not tested against the DNA. TRBV21-1 is described as a pseudogene. The CDR3 length is 19 residues. The DNA for the CDR3 is TGTGCCAGCAGCAAAATGTTAGTTACTCCGGGACAGGGTAGAAACATTCAGTACTTC. As protein: CASSKMLVTPGQGRNIQYF.

The V gene is TRBV7-8, the J gene TRBJ2-7; D is ambiguous. Looked up from germline, CDR1 is SGHVS and CDR2 is FQNEAQ. The CDR3 covers 11 residues. Deletions cut 5 bases from V and 8 bases from J, with 10 bases between. CDR3 amino acids: CASSHESKQYF. In nucleotides, the CDR3 is TGTGCCAGCAGCCACGAGTCGAAGCAGTACTTC.

V is TRBV7-2 and J is TRBJ2-3; a weak D match, TRBD2 (6 bases). The CDR3 length is 21 residues. V dropped 0 bases and J dropped 0 bases, with 25 bases sitting between them. Germline lookup yields CDR1 SGHTA and CDR2 FQGNSA. DNA of the CDR3: TGTGCCAGCAGCTTAGCTCCATCGGGGGTTCGGGCAGGCTTTAGCACAGATACGCAGTATTTT. The encoded protein is CASSLAPSGVRAGFSTDTQYF.

This sequence joins TRBV6-5 and TRBJ2-3; the D is unclear. In germline, CDR1 is MNHEY, CDR2 SVGAGI. The V end lost 4 bases, the J end lost 1 base, and 9 bases lay between the germline ends. The CDR3 runs to 14 residues. CDR3 sequence: CASSLGDRTDTQYF. CDR3 coding DNA: TGTGCCAGCAGTTTAGGAGATCGCACAGATACGCAGTATTTT.